One and the same sample provided the 2 T cell receptor beta chains below, sequenced in a study of shared clonotypes between healthy human individuals. The assay was immunoSEQ multiplex PCR, and TCRdb's table has in-frame clones only and misses some. In the table there are millions of clones, over 85% of which are singletons. The sequenced sample was naive CD4+ T cells sorted from blood. Subset described: CD45RA+ positively selected. The source of these receptors is a man aged 18 to 29 in good health.

This chain joins TRBV18 and TRBJ1-3; 7 positions match TRBD1. Per germline, CDR1 KGHSH and CDR2 LQKENI. This CDR3 contains 16 residues. Trimming at V came to 6 bases and at J to 4 bases, leaving 12 bases not matched to a gene. The CDR3 spells CASSAGTAQTGNTIYF. CDR3 in DNA: TGTGCCAGCTCGGCCGGGACAGCCCAAACAGGAAACACCATATATTTT. Looking up the rest from reference TRBV18 and TRBJ1-3 gives the full variable domain: NAGVMQNPRHLVRRRGQEARLRCSPMKGHSHVYWYRQLPEEGLKFMVYLQKENIIDESGMPKERFSAEFPKEGPSILRIQQVVRGDSAAYFCASSAGTAQTGNTIYFGEGSWLTVV.

The V call is TRBV19, the J call TRBJ1-2, with 12 nucleotides matching TRBD1. The germline CDR1 and CDR2 sequences are LNHDA and SQIVND (reference sequence). The length of the CDR3 is 17 residues. V lost 4 bases and J lost 3; bases outside the gene matches: 9. CDR3 sequence: CASSRRDRGLLDYGYTF. CDR3 DNA sequence: TGTGCCAGTAGTAGACGGGACAGGGGGCTCTTGGACTATGGCTACACCTTC. Combining the CDR3 with reference TRBV19 and TRBJ1-2 gives the whole variable domain DGGITQSPKYLFRKEGQNVTLSCEQNLNHDAMYWYRQDPGQGLRLIYYSQIVNDFQKGDIAEGYSVSREKKESFPLTVTSAQKNPTAFYLCASSRRDRGLLDYGYTFGSGTRLTVV.